This T cell receptor beta chain was identified in a study of T cells in Graves' hyperthyroidism and ophthalmopathy. Study conclusions and caveats: Expanded thyroid clonotypes (above 0.001) were mostly also found in blood. The model made its ophthalmopathy prediction, and onset followed a median roughly six months later. The authors' 13 V-J model separated ophthalmopathy from stable hyperthyroidism.

The length of the CDR3 is 14 residues. Germline CDR1 reads GTSNPN; CDR2 reads SVGIG (reference sequence). TCR beta CDR3 sequences were amplified from RNA transcripts. First-round RT-PCR with HTBI primers amplified the TCR CDR3 region. TCRdb re-called the multiplex PCR reads with MiXCR, one entry per CDR3 protein. The data hold 500,000 to 550,000 distinct CDR3 sequences, with nearly 20% observed a single time. This clonotype is a singleton in its sample. Its specificity is unknown. One end of the junction does not line up with germline, which may come from a read error. The chain combines TRBV30 with TRBJ2-7; D is unresolved. The specimen was blood. The TCR comes from a man in his forties with Graves' ophthalmopathy. The CDR3 loop is CTWSVLPLSYEQYF. For the CDR3, the DNA is TGTACCTGGAGTGTACTACCCCTCTCCTACGAGCAGTACTTC.